The sequence of this TCR beta chain was determined in a study of radiotherapy plus CTLA-4 blockade in lung cancer. Study at large: Of the patients, roughly 17% showed objective responses and around 29% attained disease control.

TCRdb's copy holds only in-frame clones and misses some; the assay was immunoSEQ multiplex PCR. The table has 75,000 to 95,000 clones, around 80% seen once. Participants had chemo-refractory metastatic non-small-cell lung cancer and were treated with focal radiation plus ipilimumab CTLA-4 blockade. Details on this clone: As yet, its antigen is unknown.

Study results and limitations: Researchers report tumor-derived TCR clones expanding in blood after radiotherapy plus ipilimumab. How blood T cell clones changed early, along with interferon-beta, reportedly forecast response best.

Germline loops: CDR1 LNHDA, CDR2 SQIVND (reference sequence). Trimming shortened V by 4 bases and J by 6 bases, and 9 bases separated the two germline ends. The CDR3 contains 13 residues. The rearrangement uses TRBV19 and TRBJ2-2; unclear D gene. The input for sequencing was peripheral blood, taken from a patient treated with radiotherapy plus ipilimumab. This TCR derives from a human donor with non-small cell lung cancer that progressed on radiotherapy plus ipilimumab. DNA for the CDR3: TGTGCCAGTAGTAATGACATGTCCGGGGAGCTGTTTTTT. Translation: CASSNDMSGELFF.